This T cell receptor beta chain came from a study of blood T cell repertoires in COVID-19. V shed 5 bases, J shed 2 bases, and the junction held 6 bases outside the gene matches. This CDR3 has 16 amino acids. Germline V CDR1 and CDR2: MNHEY, SMNVEV (reference sequence). Per the authors' pipeline: Amplification from reference gene primers served as the basis for estimated nucleated cell counts. TCRdb's table, derived via immunoSEQ multiplex PCR, lists solely in-frame clones and lacks some. V, J and clone size are those of that table, while D and trimming were read from the DNA. Here the sample spans approximately 250,000 clones, more than 75% being singletons. In assigning cohorts, the study relied on participant-reported clinical history.

Sequences were obtained from PBMCs or T cells enriched from blood (not recorded which). The clonotype comes from a woman aged 60 to 75 in a cohort exposed to, infected with or recovered from COVID-19 (not recorded which). The gene calls are TRBV27 and TRBJ2-6, with 7 bases that match TRBD1. This CDR3 reads CASSRTGATGANVLTF. CDR3 DNA: TGTGCCAGCAGTCGGACAGGCGCAACTGGGGCCAACGTCCTGACTTTC. The full variable domain, its missing parts supplied by reference TRBV27 and TRBJ2-6, is EAQVTQNPRYLITVTGKKLTVTCSQNMNHEYMSWYRQDPGLGLRQIYYSMNVEVTDKGDVPEGYKVSRKEKRNFPLILESPSPNQTSLYFCASSRTGATGANVLTFGAGSRLTVL.